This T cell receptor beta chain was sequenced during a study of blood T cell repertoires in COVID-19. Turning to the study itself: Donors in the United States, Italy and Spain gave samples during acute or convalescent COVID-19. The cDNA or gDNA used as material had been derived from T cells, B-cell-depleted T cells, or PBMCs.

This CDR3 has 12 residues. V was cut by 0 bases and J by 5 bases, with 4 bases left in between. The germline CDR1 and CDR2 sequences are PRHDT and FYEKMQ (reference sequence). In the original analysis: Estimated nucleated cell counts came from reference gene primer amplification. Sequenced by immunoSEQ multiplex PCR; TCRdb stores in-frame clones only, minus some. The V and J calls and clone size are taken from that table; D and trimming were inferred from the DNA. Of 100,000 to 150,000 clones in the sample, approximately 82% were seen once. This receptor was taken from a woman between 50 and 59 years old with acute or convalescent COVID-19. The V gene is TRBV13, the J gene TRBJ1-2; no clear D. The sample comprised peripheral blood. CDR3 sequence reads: CASSLGQYGYTF. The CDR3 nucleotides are TGTGCCAGCAGCTTAGGACAGTATGGCTACACCTTC.